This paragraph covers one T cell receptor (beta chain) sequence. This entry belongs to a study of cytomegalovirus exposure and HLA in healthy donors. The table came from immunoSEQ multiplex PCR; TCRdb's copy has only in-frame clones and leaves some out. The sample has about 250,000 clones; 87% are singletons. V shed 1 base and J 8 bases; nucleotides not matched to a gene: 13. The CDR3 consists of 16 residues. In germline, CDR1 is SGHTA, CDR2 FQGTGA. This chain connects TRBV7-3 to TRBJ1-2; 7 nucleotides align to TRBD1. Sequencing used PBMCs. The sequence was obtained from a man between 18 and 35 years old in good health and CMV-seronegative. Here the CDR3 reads CASSLKVGQGVGGYTF. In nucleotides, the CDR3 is TGTGCCAGCAGCTTAAAGGTGGGGCAGGGGGTTGGAGGCTACACCTTC.